This T cell receptor (beta chain) was observed in a study of control samples from healthy donors and cancer patients. Assay: immunoSEQ multiplex PCR; the TCRdb copy retains only in-frame clones and omits some. The table lists about 52,000 clones, over 85% of them singletons. Germline-derived CDR1 and CDR2 are SGDLS and YYNGEE. The CDR3 sequence is 15 residues long. V trimming: 4 bases; J trimming: 4 bases; junction bases outside the gene matches: 3. The receptor comes from a man aged 30-40 years in good health. This chain joins TRBV9 and TRBJ2-7, with 15 bases matching TRBD2. Sequenced material: blood. The CDR3 region is CASSLGLAGGYEQYF. The CDR3 DNA follows: TGTGCCAGCAGCCTGGGACTAGCGGGAGGATACGAGCAGTACTTC.